This T cell receptor beta chain was captured by sequencing in a study of regulatory T cells in long-lasting Graves disease. CDR3 regions were amplified by Arm-PCR using iRepertoire HTBI primers to build TCR beta libraries. TCRdb ran MiXCR on the multiplex PCR reads and lists one entry per CDR3 protein. Of some 490,000 distinct CDR3 sequences in the sample, about 12% are singletons; the top ten hold 8% to 10%. V shed 3 bases, J shed 7 bases, and the junction held 14 bases outside the gene matches. Germline V gene data show CDR1 as KGHDR and CDR2 as SFDVKD. The CDR3 contains 18 residues. Time point indicated: newly diagnosed GD, antithyroid drugs for less than 3 months. PBMCs were the source of the RNA used for TCR sequencing. In this sample, this clonotype turned up a few times. The same sample was also used in a study of T cells in Graves' hyperthyroidism and ophthalmopathy.

The sequence derives from a young woman with Graves disease. The starting material was peripheral blood mononuclear cells (PBMCs), obtained at new diagnosis, from a patient treated with antithyroid drugs. The J gene is TRBJ2-3, the V gene TRBV24-1; 11 nucleotides line up with TRBD1. CDR3 sequence reads: CATSDPRQPDRGLNTQYF. CDR3 nucleotides: TGTGCCACCAGTGATCCTCGGCAACCGGACAGGGGGCTAAATACGCAGTATTTT.